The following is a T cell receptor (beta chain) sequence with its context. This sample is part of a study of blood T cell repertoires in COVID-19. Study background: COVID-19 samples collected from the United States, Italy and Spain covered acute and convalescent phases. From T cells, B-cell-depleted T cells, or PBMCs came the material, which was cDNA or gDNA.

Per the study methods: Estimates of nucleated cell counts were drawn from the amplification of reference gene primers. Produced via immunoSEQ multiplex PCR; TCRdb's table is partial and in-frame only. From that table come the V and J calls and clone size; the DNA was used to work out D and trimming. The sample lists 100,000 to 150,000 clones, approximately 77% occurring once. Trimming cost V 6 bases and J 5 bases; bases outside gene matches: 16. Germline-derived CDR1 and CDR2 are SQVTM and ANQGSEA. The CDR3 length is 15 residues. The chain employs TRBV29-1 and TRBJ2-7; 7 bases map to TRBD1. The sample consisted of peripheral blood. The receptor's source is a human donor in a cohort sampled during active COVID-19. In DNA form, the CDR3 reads TGCAGCGTGTCGGGACAGCCCTTACGGGGAGACGAGCAGTACTTC. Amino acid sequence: CSVSGQPLRGDEQYF.